A single sample gave rise to the 15 T cell receptor beta chains below, sequenced in a study of identical twins listed by TCRdb under 2016. Library preparation was by 5' RACE. Sequenced on an Illumina HiSeq 2000. TCRdb ran its own pipeline on the public reads, namely fastp trimming at Q25 and MiXCR clone calling, and kept in-frame beta chains. A single entry per CDR3 protein holds the most common genes and DNA from its merged rows. For this sample the table gives about 530,000 distinct CDR3 sequences, of which 20% to 25% were detected only once. Approximately 0.48% of the sample belongs to the ten largest clones. The same data also contributed to another study, on yellow fever vaccine responses in identical twins.

The specimen sequenced was CD4+ T cells sorted from blood. The receptors here all came from a young woman in good health.

V gene TRBV20-1 combines with J gene TRBJ2-3; D remains ambiguous. CDR1 DFQATT and CDR2 SNEGSKA come from the germline V gene (reference sequence). CDR3 length: 16 residues. Trimming pared 1 base from V and 9 bases from J, leaving 23 bases between. In nucleotides, the CDR3 is TGCAGTGCTAGAGCCCCAGAGGCGTACTCGCGACAAACGCAGTATTTT. Its translation is CSARAPEAYSRQTQYF.

The J gene is TRBJ2-1, the V gene TRBV7-2; D is undetermined. Germline V lookup: CDR1 SGHTA, CDR2 FQGNSA. V shed 10 bases and J shed 4 bases, with 11 bases lying between them. The CDR3 consists of 12 residues. CDR3 protein: CATQLRYNEQFF. The CDR3 nucleotides are TGTGCCACCCAATTGCGGTACAATGAGCAGTTCTTC. Together with reference TRBV7-2 and TRBJ2-1, the CDR3 gives the full variable domain: GAGVSQSPSNKVTEKGKDVELRCDPISGHTALYWYRQSLGQGLEFLIYFQGNSAPDKSGLPSDRFSAERTGGSVSTLTIQRTQQEDSAVYLCATQLRYNEQFFGPGTRLTVL.

V and J are TRBV9 and TRBJ2-7; 7 nucleotides agree with TRBD2. Germline V gene sequence: CDR1 SGDLS, CDR2 YYNGEE. The CDR3 extends over 15 amino acids. The J segment lost 0 bases and the V segment lost 4 bases, leaving 7 bases of the junction unmatched. The CDR3 loop is CASSPPGGGSYEQYF. CDR3 nucleotide sequence: TGTGCCAGCAGCCCCCCGGGAGGAGGCTCCTACGAGCAGTACTTC.

This sequence joins TRBV20-1 and TRBJ2-7; D tentatively fits TRBD1 or TRBD2 (5 bases each). The CDR3 runs to 11 residues. Germline CDR1 reads DFQATT; CDR2 reads SNEGSKA (reference sequence). V dropped 1 base and J dropped 12 bases, with 13 bases sitting between them. The CDR3 sequence is CSARGDRRVYF. The CDR3, as DNA: TGCAGTGCTAGAGGGGACCGGCGGGTGTACTTC.

V usage is TRBV6-1 and J usage is TRBJ1-2; the D is unclear. The V and J ends lost 3 bases and 3 bases respectively, with 11 bases between them. This CDR3 has 14 amino acids. The germline gives CDR1 MNHNS, CDR2 SASEGT. CDR3 bases: TGTGCCAGCAGTGACCGGACGGACTACTATGGCTACACCTTC. It codes for CASSDRTDYYGYTF.

This clonotype has ten or more counts. V and J are TRBV7-9 and TRBJ1-6; D remains ambiguous. Looked up from germline, CDR1 is SEHNR and CDR2 is FQNEAQ (reference sequence). The CDR3 has 15 residues. Trimming shortened V by 0 bases and J by 7 bases, and 10 bases separated the two germline ends. CDR3 bases: TGTGCCAGCAGCTTAGCTTCAGCTGAGAATTCACCCCTCCACTTT. Protein: CASSLASAENSPLHF.

This chain links TRBV11-2 with TRBJ2-1; D may be TRBD2 (6 bases). CDR3 length equals 19 residues. The germline CDR1 and CDR2 sequences are SGHAT and FQNNGV. Trimming removed 5 bases from V and 6 bases from J, with 29 bases in between. In DNA form, the CDR3 reads TGTGCCAGCAGCCACAAGGGCCTGGGAGGCAGCCGAGACCTCAATGAGCAGTTCTTC. Translating gives CASSHKGLGGSRDLNEQFF.

This chain connects TRBV5-1 to TRBJ2-7, with TRBD2 matching over 9 bases. The CDR3 loop spans 15 amino acids. The V segment lost 4 bases and the J segment 0 bases; nucleotides outside the gene matches: 5. Per the germline V gene, CDR1 is SGHRS and CDR2 is YFSETQ. The CDR3 reads CASSPRTSASYEQYF. DNA of the CDR3: TGCGCCAGCAGCCCCCGGACTAGCGCCTCCTACGAGCAGTACTTC.

V is TRBV5-1 and J is TRBJ2-7; D is ambiguous. The CDR3 has 16 amino acids. Germline V CDR1 and CDR2: SGHRS, YFSETQ. The germline V and J ends were trimmed by 0 bases and 0 bases, with 13 bases remaining between them. CDR3 loop: CASSLESTLSSYEQYF. The CDR3 DNA is TGCGCCAGCAGCTTGGAATCGACGTTAAGCTCCTACGAGCAGTACTTC. Combining the CDR3 with reference TRBV5-1 and TRBJ2-7 gives the whole variable domain KAGVTQTPRYLIKTRGQQVTLSCSPISGHRSVSWYQQTPGQGLQFLFEYFSETQRNKGNFPGRFSGRQFSNSRSEMNVSTLELGDSALYLCASSLESTLSSYEQYFGPGTRLTVT.

CDR3 sequence reads: CASSESPGPNSPLHF. For the CDR3, the DNA is TGCGCCAGCAGTGAGTCTCCGGGACCTAATTCACCCCTCCACTTT. This chain links TRBV10-1 with TRBJ1-6; a weak D match, TRBD1 (5 bases). From germline, CDR1 is WNHNN and CDR2 SYGVQD (reference sequence). V lost 0 bases and J lost 6, with 9 bases in between. The CDR3 has 15 residues.

V is TRBV7-2 and J is TRBJ1-2; TRBD1 matches 9 bases. After removal of 3 bases from V and 5 bases from J, the junction contained 7 bases not matched to a gene. The germline CDR1 and CDR2 sequences are SGHTA and FQGNSA. This CDR3 region has 15 residues. The CDR3 coding sequence is TGTGCCAGCAGCTTTACAGGGGGCGGTTTATATGGCTACACCTTC. It codes for CASSFTGGGLYGYTF.

The chain uses TRBV18 and TRBJ2-1, with 11 bases lining up with TRBD2. V dropped 3 bases and J dropped 5; count of bases not matched to a gene: 9. Germline assignment: CDR1 KGHSH and CDR2 LQKENI. This CDR3 region has 17 residues. DNA for the CDR3: TGTGCCAGCTCACCTCCCACTAGCGGGAGTTTAAACAATGAGCAGTTCTTC. This sequence encodes CASSPPTSGSLNNEQFF. The whole variable domain, filled in from reference TRBV18 and TRBJ2-1, reads NAGVMQNPRHLVRRRGQEARLRCSPMKGHSHVYWYRQLPEEGLKFMVYLQKENIIDESGMPKERFSAEFPKEGPSILRIQQVVRGDSAAYFCASSPPTSGSLNNEQFFGPGTRLTVL.

This clonotype showed up just a few times. The chain combines TRBV3-1 with TRBJ2-3; 10 bases fit TRBD2. This CDR3 is 19 amino acids long. V gave up 2 bases and J gave up 1 base; unmatched junction bases: 12. Germline CDR1 LGHDT, CDR2 YNNKEL (reference sequence). CDR3 DNA sequence: TGTGCCAGCAGCCAATTTGCCAGCGGGAGGGCGCTCGGCACAGATACGCAGTATTTT. It codes for CASSQFASGRALGTDTQYF.

The J gene is TRBJ2-1, the V gene TRBV5-6; 11 bases line up with TRBD2. With V trimmed by 1 base and J by 11 bases, 8 bases remained unmatched. The germline V gene encodes CDR1 SGHDT and CDR2 YYEEEE. The CDR3 totals 15 residues. The DNA of the CDR3 is TGTGCCAGCAGCTTGAAGATAGCGGGAGGGCCAAAGCAGTTCTTC. Encoded protein: CASSLKIAGGPKQFF.

This chain connects TRBV12-3 or TRBV12-4 to TRBJ1-1; D is unclear. Trimming took off 6 bases at V and 1 base at J, with 9 bases between the two ends. The CDR3 consists of 13 residues. DNA of the CDR3: TGTGCCAGCAGGAAGGACGGGAACACTGAAGCTTTCTTT. This encodes CASRKDGNTEAFF.